These 30 T cell receptor beta chains share one sample of origin, sequenced in a study of CD8+CD57+ T cells in acquired aplastic anemia. Genomic DNA constituted the template upon which TCR beta VDJ and CDR3 profiling was performed. MiXCR, run by TCRdb on the reads, gives a single entry per CDR3 protein. The repertoire has approximately 380,000 distinct CDR3 sequences, just under 70% of them found once; the top ten carry 3% to 5%. Input material: sorted CD4+, CD8+, or CD8+CD57+ T cells (not recorded which) from PBMCs. The receptors here all came from a human donor in good health, serving as a control.

This clonotype showed up many times. The gene calls are TRBV12-3 or TRBV12-4 and TRBJ2-7; D unresolved. The length of the CDR3 is 11 residues. The V and J ends lost 4 bases and 4 bases respectively, with 5 bases between them. The CDR3 spells CASSSQYEQYF. DNA of the CDR3: TGTGCCAGCAGTTCCCAGTACGAGCAGTACTTC.

The genes are TRBV9 and TRBJ1-2; D remains unclear. Germline V gene sequence: CDR1 SGDLS, CDR2 YYNGEE. V dropped 4 bases and J dropped 14 bases, with 24 bases sitting between them. The CDR3 runs 14 residues. The DNA of the CDR3 is TGTGCCAGCAGCCGCGACACGACCGACACTGGCACGACCTTC. Protein: CASSRDTTDTGTTF.

J is TRBJ1-2 and V is TRBV20-1, with D unresolved. CDR3 length: 13 residues. Trimming took 5 bases from V and 3 from J, leaving 13 bases between them. CDR1 and CDR2 (germline): DFQATT, SNEGSKA (reference sequence). The chain's CDR3 is CSARSTVDYGYTF. The CDR3 coding sequence is TGCAGTGCTCGATCGACGGTTGACTATGGCTACACCTTC.

The V call is TRBV12-3 or TRBV12-4, the J call TRBJ1-2; a weak D match, TRBD1 (6 bases). Trimming shortened V by 5 bases and J by 4 bases, and 14 bases separated the two germline ends. The CDR3 has 14 amino acids. CDR3 bases: TGTGCCAGCAGTGACCGGGGGGGGCCCTATGGCTACACCTTC. Amino acid sequence: CASSDRGGPYGYTF.

For this clonotype: An end of the junction does not agree with germline; a read error may underlie this. The chain links TRBV9 to TRBJ1-4, with D perhaps TRBD1 (6 bases). Germline assignment: CDR1 SGDLS and CDR2 YYNGEE. The CDR3 runs 14 residues. CDR3 amino acids: CASSTVSNRETNIF. CDR3 bases: TGTGCCAGCAGCACAGTAAGCAACAGGGAAACTAACATTTTT.

For this clonotype: Germline and junction disagree at one end, which may indicate a read error. The chain joins TRBV5-1 to TRBJ2-5; no firm D call. CDR3 length: 14 amino acids. Germline V lookup: CDR1 SGHRS, CDR2 YFSETQ. CDR3 DNA sequence: TGTGCCAGCAGCTCCCCTACGGATCAAGAGACCCAGTACTTC. Its protein product is CASSSPTDQETQYF.

This chain connects TRBV15 to TRBJ1-5; no reliable D call. Germline-derived CDR1 and CDR2 are LNHNV and YYDKDF (reference sequence). CDR3 length: 12 amino acids. Between the trimmed V and J ends, which lost 1 base and 8 bases, there was a span of 6 bases. The CDR3 spells CATSRGPEPQHF. CDR3 coding DNA: TGTGCCACCAGCAGAGGGCCGGAGCCCCAGCATTTT.

This clonotype was seen once. The chain uses TRBV6-2 or TRBV6-3 and TRBJ2-5; D possibly uses TRBD1 or TRBD2 (5 bases each). This CDR3 region has 16 residues. Per germline, CDR1 MNHEY and CDR2 SVGEGT. The V gene lost 5 bases and the J gene lost 2 bases, with 18 bases spanning the gap. CDR3 residues: CASSQWRGAAQETQYF. The CDR3 nucleotides are TGTGCCAGCAGTCAATGGCGAGGGGCCGCTCAAGAGACCCAGTACTTC.

This CDR3 reads CASRLCTGERETQYF. In DNA form, the CDR3 reads TGTGCCAGCAGACTCTGCACAGGGGAGCGCGAGACCCAGTACTTC. V and J are TRBV7-8 and TRBJ2-5; 7 bases align to TRBD1. In germline, CDR1 is SGHVS, CDR2 FQNEAQ. CDR3 length: 15 amino acids. V trimming: 6 bases; J trimming: 5 bases; junction bases outside the gene matches: 12. Together with reference TRBV7-8 and TRBJ2-5, the CDR3 gives the full variable domain: GAGVSQSPRYKVAKRGQDVALRCDPISGHVSLFWYQQALGQGPEFLTYFQNEAQLDKSGLPSDRFFAERPEGSVSTLKIQRTQQEDSAVYLCASRLCTGERETQYFGPGTRLLVL.

This clonotype was seen more than once but under ten times. V and J are TRBV29-1 and TRBJ2-1; possibly TRBD2 for D (5 bases). Trimming stripped 6 bases from V and 4 bases from J, with 13 bases between. Germline-derived CDR1 and CDR2 are SQVTM and ANQGSEA. The CDR3 loop spans 13 amino acids. The CDR3 region is CSVVSSAYNEQFF. As DNA, the CDR3 is TGCAGCGTCGTGAGTAGCGCGTACAATGAGCAGTTCTTC.

The gene calls are TRBV27 and TRBJ2-5, with D possibly being TRBD2 (6 bases). Germline assignment: CDR1 MNHEY and CDR2 SMNVEV (reference sequence). The CDR3 runs 13 residues. V shed 5 bases and J shed 5 bases, with 12 bases lying between them. CDR3 in amino acids: CASSRGISETQYF. As DNA, the CDR3 is TGTGCCAGCAGTCGGGGGATTTCGGAGACCCAGTACTTC.

Remarks on this clonotype: It is likely a read error, because the conserved phenylalanine at the end of the CDR3 is missing. The DNA is left out, because the CDR3 cannot be placed on it with certainty; the CDR3 is given as TCRdb lists it. The J gene is TRBJ1-1, the V gene TRBV7-2; the table's D call, TRBD1, was not checked against the DNA. The CDR3 sequence runs 12 residues, both termini included. CDR1 and CDR2 (germline): SGHTA, FQGNSA. The CDR3 here is CASSRRRGRAEI.

Concerning this clonotype itself: The CDR3 carries no conserved terminal phenylalanine or tryptophan, so it likely arises from a read error. No DNA is shown, since the ends of the CDR3 on it are uncertain; the CDR3 is the one TCRdb lists. This sequence joins TRBV2 and TRBJ1-5. A total of 14 residues make up the CDR3, ends included. Germline values: CDR1 SNHLY, CDR2 FYNNEI. Here the CDR3 reads CASSAAMVAQLHFG.

Turning to this clonotype: At one end the junction does not follow the germline gene, possibly because of a read error. The V call is TRBV3-1, the J call TRBJ1-5; D not certain. The CDR3 has 12 residues. CDR1 is LGHDT and CDR2 is YNNKEL in the germline V gene (reference sequence). The DNA for the CDR3 is TGTGCCAGCAGCCAAGGGGCACAGCCCCAGCAGTTT. It specifies CASSQGAQPQQF.

The rearrangement uses TRBV10-3 and TRBJ1-2; the D gene is possibly TRBD1 (6 bases). CDR3 length equals 13 residues. Trimming removed 7 bases from V and 7 bases from J, with 16 bases in between. CDR1 and CDR2 (germline): ENHRY, SYGVKD. Here the CDR3 DNA reads TGTGCCATCAAAGGGGCAGGGGCGGGTGGCTACACCTTC. Translation: CAIKGAGAGGYTF.

With regard to this clonotype: No conserved phenylalanine or tryptophan ends this CDR3, so it is likely a read error. No DNA is shown, since the ends of the CDR3 on it are uncertain; the CDR3 is the one TCRdb lists. This rearrangement joins TRBV7-7 to TRBJ2-2. The CDR3 spans 13 residues, counting both ends. CDR1 and CDR2 (germline): SSHAT, FNYEAQ (reference sequence). The CDR3 reads CASSLVSAEWKTV.

CDR3 nucleotide sequence: TGTGCCACCAGTGATCGGACAGGGGATGGCTACACCTTC. Residues: CATSDRTGDGYTF. The rearrangement links TRBV24-1 to TRBJ1-2; 9 nucleotides line up with TRBD1. The length of the CDR3 is 13 residues. Germline V gene sequence: CDR1 KGHDR, CDR2 SFDVKD. J gave up 6 bases and V 3 bases, and 1 base lay outside the gene matches.

This rearrangement joins TRBV12-5 to TRBJ2-5; the D gene could be TRBD1 or TRBD2 (5 bases each). The CDR3 runs 15 residues. Germline V gene data show CDR1 as LGHNT and CDR2 as FRNRAP. The germline V and J ends were trimmed by 0 bases and 2 bases, with 10 bases remaining between them. CDR3 amino acids: CASGLVGAGQETQYF. CDR3 nucleotides: TGTGCTAGTGGTTTGGTCGGGGCAGGGCAAGAGACCCAGTACTTC.

The chain has TRBV7-2 and TRBJ2-7, with D possibly matching TRBD2 (6 bases). The CDR3 spans 15 residues. V lost 9 bases and J 3 bases, leaving 21 bases between the germline ends. Germline loops: CDR1 SGHTA, CDR2 FQGNSA. The CDR3 region is CASTLPGENNYEQYF. The CDR3 DNA reads TGTGCCAGTACATTACCGGGAGAGAATAACTACGAGCAGTACTTC. The whole variable domain, filled in from reference TRBV7-2 and TRBJ2-7, reads GAGVSQSPSNKVTEKGKDVELRCDPISGHTALYWYRQSLGQGLEFLIYFQGNSAPDKSGLPSDRFSAERTGGSVSTLTIQRTQQEDSAVYLCASTLPGENNYEQYFGPGTRLTVT.

This clonotype was picked up a small number of times. The chain has TRBV3-1 and TRBJ1-3; no reliable D call. Per the germline V gene, CDR1 is LGHDT and CDR2 is YNNKEL (reference sequence). The length of the CDR3 is 16 residues. V shed 4 bases and J shed 0 bases, with 13 bases lying between them. CDR3 loop: CASSRTERGSGNTIYF. The CDR3 DNA reads TGTGCCAGCAGCCGTACCGAGCGGGGCTCTGGAAACACCATATATTTT.

As concerns this clonotype: One end of the junction is discordant with germline, which a read error may explain. J is TRBJ2-5 and V is TRBV7-6; D ambiguous. This CDR3 has 16 residues. Germline values: CDR1 SGHVS, CDR2 FNYEAQ. The CDR3, as DNA: TGCGCCAGCAGCTTCGCGGCCGTAGCCTACGACCAGTACCAGTACTTC. As protein: CASSFAAVAYDQYQYF.

This clonotype was seen ten or more times. The chain has TRBV7-2 and TRBJ2-2; D is unclear. Germline V gene data show CDR1 as SGHTA and CDR2 as FQGNSA. V shed 5 bases and J shed 5 bases, with 15 bases lying between them. This CDR3 comprises 15 residues. CDR3 bases: TGTGCCAGCAGCCCCCTCGTAGACCTGACCGGGGAGCTGTTTTTT. It is translated as CASSPLVDLTGELFF.

The V call is TRBV29-1, the J call TRBJ2-1, with D hard to call. The length of the CDR3 is 13 residues. The germline gives CDR1 SQVTM, CDR2 ANQGSEA. V was shortened by 8 bases and J by 2 bases, with 13 bases between the two germline ends. DNA for the CDR3: TGCAGCAGCCGAGAGTTTCCCTACAATGAGCAGTTCTTC. Encoded protein: CSSREFPYNEQFF.

The chain is built from TRBV12-3 or TRBV12-4 and TRBJ2-3; a weak D match, TRBD2 (6 bases). This CDR3 contains 16 residues. The V and J ends lost 6 bases and 1 base respectively, with 17 bases between them. The CDR3 here is CASRKGGGRGTDTQYF. In nucleotides, the CDR3 is TGTGCCAGCAGGAAGGGAGGTGGACGGGGCACAGATACGCAGTATTTT.

CDR3 protein: CASSFGAGATDGYTF. DNA of the CDR3: TGTGCCAGCAGCTTCGGGGCAGGTGCCACCGATGGCTACACCTTC. V usage is TRBV7-2 and J usage is TRBJ1-2; D perhaps matches TRBD1 (5 bases). This CDR3 has 15 residues. Per germline, CDR1 SGHTA and CDR2 FQGNSA. With 3 bases removed from V and 6 bases from J, the gap between germline ends came to 17 bases.

This chain links TRBV7-3 with TRBJ2-7; D not certain. This CDR3 has 13 residues. CDR1 is SGHTA and CDR2 is FQGTGA in the germline V gene. The CDR3: CASSAECGRQRSV. CDR3 nucleotide sequence: TGTGCCAGCAGCGCAGAATGTGGCCGTCAGCGCTCCGTG.

J is TRBJ2-7 and V is TRBV7-3; 12 bases agree with TRBD2. The V segment lost 5 bases and the J segment 12 bases; nucleotides outside the gene matches: 14. The germline gives CDR1 SGHTA, CDR2 FQGTGA. This CDR3 has 15 residues. The CDR3 bases are TGTGCCAGCAGCGACGGACTAGCGGGAACCTCAGATACGTACTTC. Translation: CASSDGLAGTSDTYF. The variable domain in full, with the rest retrieved from reference TRBV7-3 and TRBJ2-7, is GAGVSQTPSNKVTEKGKYVELRCDPISGHTALYWYRQSLGQGPEFLIYFQGTGAADDSGLPNDRFFAVRPEGSVSTLKIQRTERGDSAVYLCASSDGLAGTSDTYFGPGTRLTVT.

This clonotype was seen only a few times. The chain carries TRBV2 and TRBJ2-5; TRBD2 agrees at 7 bases. Trimming removed 4 bases from V and 4 bases from J; junction bases left unmatched: 9. The CDR3 has 15 amino acids. Per the germline V gene, CDR1 is SNHLY and CDR2 is FYNNEI. The CDR3 protein is CASSGSGDPRETQYF. Written as DNA, the CDR3 is TGTGCCAGCAGTGGGAGCGGGGATCCCCGAGAGACCCAGTACTTC.

Notes on this clonotype: One end of the junction does not line up with germline, which may come from a read error. CDR3: CAISEPGQPQRF. CDR3 nucleotides: TGTGCCATCAGTGAGCCGGGTCAGCCCCAGCGCTTT. The chain joins TRBV10-3 to TRBJ1-5, with D unresolved. Germline CDR1 ENHRY, CDR2 SYGVKD. The CDR3 has 12 residues.

The gene calls are TRBV5-1 and TRBJ2-5, with D maybe TRBD1 (6 bases). CDR1 is SGHRS and CDR2 is YFSETQ in the germline V gene. The CDR3 spans 13 residues. V was trimmed by 4 bases and J by 10 bases, leaving 17 bases between them. The CDR3 reads CASSAKRTDHQYF. CDR3 bases: TGCGCCAGCAGCGCTAAACGGACAGATCACCAGTACTTC.